These 8 T cell receptor beta chains originate from one sample sequenced in a study of CXCR3-negative and CXCR3-positive naive CD8 T cells. The method, 5' RACE with UMI labels, was used to prepare the TRB cDNA libraries. TCRdb reworked the 5' RACE reads into one entry per CDR3 protein, no DNA. The sample totals tens of thousands of distinct CDR3 sequences. The sample taken for sequencing was memory CD8+ T cells from blood. These receptors were obtained from a human donor in good health. Some clones in this sample may be carry-over from other donors' samples.

The chain recombines TRBV12-3 or TRBV12-4 with TRBJ1-2; TCRdb calls TRBD1, which cannot be checked without DNA. The CDR3 is 12 amino acids. The CDR3: CASSLIGNGYTF.

V usage is TRBV15 and J usage is TRBJ2-2; the D gene TCRdb calls, TRBD1, cannot be checked with no DNA. Per the germline V gene, CDR1 is LNHNV and CDR2 is YYDKDF (reference sequence). The length of the CDR3 is 12 residues. The CDR3: CATSRGQGELFF.

This chain links TRBV6-5 with TRBJ2-6; TCRdb returns TRBD2, unconfirmable since there is no DNA. Germline CDR1 and CDR2: MNHEY and SVGAGI. This CDR3 has 16 amino acids. This CDR3 reads CASMTSGSSGANVLTF.

This chain uses TRBV18 with TRBJ2-4; the TRBD1 assignment by TCRdb is unverifiable without DNA. Germline lookup yields CDR1 KGHSH and CDR2 LQKENI. CDR3 length: 16 residues. CDR3: CASSPETPDRENIQYF.

The chain links TRBV27 to TRBJ2-1; checking the TCRdb D call of TRBD2 is not possible without DNA. Germline CDR1 and CDR2: MNHEY and SMNVEV (reference sequence). The CDR3 is 20 residues long. CDR3 in amino acids: CASSLSVRSLAASSYDEQFF.

The J gene is TRBJ2-7, the V gene TRBV7-2; the TRBD2 assignment by TCRdb is unverifiable without DNA. Germline CDR1 SGHTA, CDR2 FQGNSA. This CDR3 is 14 amino acids long. This CDR3 is CASSRPQGRWEQYF. The variable domain in full, completed from reference TRBV7-2 and TRBJ2-7, reads GAGVSQSPSNKVTEKGKDVELRCDPISGHTALYWYRQSLGQGLEFLIYFQGNSAPDKSGLPSDRFSAERTGGSVSTLTIQRTQQEDSAVYLCASSRPQGRWEQYFGPGTRLTVT.

The V gene is TRBV25-1, the J gene TRBJ1-1; TCRdb lists TRBD1, though no DNA is available to test this call. Germline CDR1 and CDR2: MGHDK and SYGVNS. CDR3 length: 12 residues. CDR3: CASKTGRTEAFF.

V and J are TRBV12-3 or TRBV12-4 and TRBJ2-1; TCRdb outputs TRBD2, but without DNA this stays unchecked. This CDR3 has 15 amino acids. CDR3 in amino acids: CASSLRTSGDGEQFF.